This T cell receptor (beta chain) was sequenced for a study of cytomegalovirus exposure and HLA in healthy donors. As concerns this clone: The antigen is undetermined.

The primer mix had 60 Vbeta and 13 Jbeta primers. This table comes from immunoSEQ multiplex PCR, and its TCRdb copy is limited to in-frame clones, with some not included. The table lists roughly 230,000 clones, roughly 73% of them singletons. The V gene lost 5 bases and the J gene lost 5 bases, with 12 bases spanning the gap. Germline CDR1 and CDR2: SEHNR and FQNEAQ (reference sequence). The CDR3 loop spans 13 amino acids. Study results and caveats: Per published reports, the classifier diagnosed cytomegalovirus status with high specificity and sensitivity.

Specimen: PBMCs. The rearrangement joins TRBV7-9 to TRBJ1-1; tentative D call: TRBD1 (6 bases). The sequence came from a boy aged 10-17 years in good health and CMV-seronegative. CDR3 bases: TGTGCCAGCAGCCGCAACAGGGAAACTGAAGCTTTCTTT. Its translation: CASSRNRETEAFF.